What follows describes a single T cell receptor beta chain. Profiled with immunoSEQ multiplex PCR; TCRdb holds only in-frame clones, not every one. The sample includes fewer than 60,000 clones, approximately 90% seen only once; the top ten take 10% to 15%. This entry is derived from a study of OX40 agonist ivuxolimab in advanced cancers. This CDR3 is 13 amino acids long. Per germline, CDR1 SGHTA and CDR2 FQGNSA. Trimming took 5 bases from V and 14 from J; bases not matched to a gene: 13. Sequenced here: CD4+ or CD8+ T cells sorted from blood, sampled in a trial of the OX40 agonist ivuxolimab. The origin of this receptor is an adult with an advanced solid tumor such as melanoma, head and neck, liver or kidney cancer. The genes are TRBV7-2 and TRBJ2-3; 7 nucleotides align to TRBD2. The DNA for the CDR3 is TGTGCCAGCAGCAGGATACGGCGGGAGTCACTGTATTTT. Its protein is CASSRIRRESLYF.